This TCR beta chain comes out of a study of T cells after yellow fever vaccination. General study findings and limits: There was a small share of clonotypes that showed up in both the CD4 and CD8 compartments.

Each CDR3 protein is one row after TCRdb ran MiXCR on the 5' RACE reads. The profile covers some 320,000 distinct CDR3 sequences, with roughly 10% appearing a single time and roughly 3% taken by the ten largest. A note on this clonotype: Its antigen is as yet unknown.

The CDR3 length is 18 residues. Trimming cost V 0 bases and J 6 bases; bases outside gene matches: 10. The germline V gene encodes CDR1 SGHRS and CDR2 YFSETQ. This chain joins TRBV5-1 and TRBJ2-3; 13 positions match TRBD2. The specimen comprised CD4+ T cells sorted from PBMCs, sampled 45 days after the yellow fever booster vaccination. This sequence was found in a man aged 18 to 29 who received the YFV17D yellow fever vaccine. The CDR3 coding sequence is TGCGCCAGCAGCTTGGTGGTTACTAGCGGGGGGGCCGGGGATACGCAGTATTTT. Its translation: CASSLVVTSGGAGDTQYF.